The 15 T cell receptor beta chains presented below share a single source sample, sequenced in a study of shared clonotypes between healthy human individuals. Sequencing was performed with immunoSEQ multiplex PCR; in TCRdb, only in-frame clones are kept and a portion is missing. The data contain 85,000 to 100,000 clones, around 67% of them singletons. The specimen was memory CD8+ T cells sorted from blood. The sample's subset: CD45RO+ cells pooled with CCR7-negative TemRA cells. The receptors were gathered from a man under 40 in good health.

V is TRBV2 and J is TRBJ1-2; a weak D match, TRBD1 (5 bases). The length of the CDR3 is 13 residues. The V end lost 8 bases, the J end lost 5 bases, and 15 bases lay between the germline ends. Germline loops: CDR1 SNHLY, CDR2 FYNNEI. CDR3 DNA sequence: TGTGCCAGCCTGGGGGAGGCGATATATGGCTACACCTTC. Its protein is CASLGEAIYGYTF.

The chain combines TRBV6-6 with TRBJ1-1; a weak D match, TRBD1 (5 bases). This CDR3 has 14 residues. The V gene's germline CDR1 is MNHNY and CDR2 SVGAGI (reference sequence). V lost 5 bases and J 0 bases, leaving 10 bases between the germline ends. CDR3 sequence reads: CASSLRQMNTEAFF. As DNA, the CDR3 is TGTGCCAGCAGTCTCCGACAGATGAACACTGAAGCTTTCTTT.

V gene TRBV28 combines with J gene TRBJ1-2; no definite D call. The V end was cut by 3 bases, the J end by 5 bases, with 19 bases between. The CDR3 is 16 residues long. Germline loops: CDR1 MDHEN, CDR2 SYDVKM. The chain's CDR3 is CASSLTGIGFEYGYTF. CDR3 sequence (DNA): TGTGCCAGCAGTTTGACCGGGATTGGTTTTGAGTATGGCTACACCTTC.

V and J are TRBV5-4 and TRBJ1-1; D possibly corresponds to TRBD1 (6 bases). Germline assignment: CDR1 SGHNT and CDR2 YYREEE (reference sequence). CDR3 size: 15 residues. V was pared by 4 bases and J by 4 bases, with 17 bases between. The CDR3 nucleotides are TGTGCCAGCAGCATCGGTGCACAGGGCTTCACTGAAGCTTTCTTT. Translating it yields CASSIGAQGFTEAFF. Together with reference TRBV5-4 and TRBJ1-1, the CDR3 gives the full variable domain: ETGVTQSPTHLIKTRGQQVTLRCSSQSGHNTVSWYQQALGQGPQFIFQYYREEENGRGNFPPRFSGLQFPNYSSELNVNALELDDSALYLCASSIGAQGFTEAFFGQGTRLTVV.

This clone was seen only once. This chain uses TRBV5-1 with TRBJ2-7, with D uncertain. With 2 bases removed from V and 5 bases from J, the gap between germline ends came to 14 bases. There are 14 residues in the CDR3. CDR1 is SGHRS, CDR2 YFSETQ, per germline. This chain's CDR3 is CASSLSGFSNEQYF. The CDR3 nucleotides are TGCGCCAGCAGCTTAAGTGGTTTTAGTAACGAGCAGTACTTC.

As to this clone: Other DNA sequences in this specimen translate into the identical CDR3. The J gene is TRBJ2-1, the V gene TRBV27, with 12 bases that match TRBD2. V was clipped by 9 bases and J by 7 bases; unmatched bases: 7. The germline V gene has CDR1 MNHEY and CDR2 SMNVEV (reference sequence). The CDR3 has 14 residues. CDR3 nucleotides: TGTGCCAGTAAGGGACTAGCGGGCAGGAATGAGCAGTTCTTC. This translates into CASKGLAGRNEQFF.

The V call is TRBV13, the J call TRBJ2-7; 8 positions agree with TRBD2. The CDR3 consists of 15 residues. Looked up from germline, CDR1 is PRHDT and CDR2 is FYEKMQ (reference sequence). The junction had 6 bases not matched to a gene; V was cut back by 1 base and J by 4 bases. The CDR3 reads CASSLVRRGAYEQYF. DNA of the CDR3: TGTGCCAGCAGCTTAGTGCGGCGGGGGGCTTACGAGCAGTACTTC.

The rearrangement uses TRBV6-9 and TRBJ2-1; tentative D call: TRBD1 (6 bases). V was cut by 4 bases and J by 7 bases, with 17 bases left in between. This CDR3 spans 15 amino acids. Germline V gene lookup returns CDR1 MNHGY and CDR2 SVAAGI. The DNA of the CDR3 is TGTGCCAGCAGTTTGGGGACATTCCTTGGGAATGAGCAGTTCTTC. It encodes CASSLGTFLGNEQFF.

The CDR3 here is CASSPWTSGSSWEQFF. DNA of the CDR3: TGTGCCAGCAGCCCCTGGACTAGCGGGAGTTCATGGGAGCAGTTCTTC. The rearrangement links TRBV27 to TRBJ2-1; 13 bases match TRBD2. The CDR3 has 16 residues. Germline V gives CDR1 MNHEY, CDR2 SMNVEV (reference sequence). V lost 6 bases, J lost 10 bases, and 12 bases stayed unmatched.

The genes are TRBV7-9 and TRBJ2-1; 10 nucleotides line up with TRBD2. This CDR3 comprises 15 residues. Trimming cost V 3 bases and J 8 bases; bases outside gene matches: 7. Germline V lookup: CDR1 SEHNR, CDR2 FQNEAQ (reference sequence). DNA for the CDR3: TGTGCCAGCAGCTTTTCTAGCGGGAGAGGTTATGAGCAGTTCTTC. Translating it yields CASSFSSGRGYEQFF. Together with reference TRBV7-9 and TRBJ2-1, the CDR3 gives the full variable domain: DTGVSQNPRHKITKRGQNVTFRCDPISEHNRLYWYRQTLGQGPEFLTYFQNEAQLEKSRLLSDRFSAERPKGSFSTLEIQRTEQGDSAMYLCASSFSSGRGYEQFFGPGTRLTVL.

The chain couples TRBV4-1 to TRBJ2-5, with D uncertain. V lost 3 bases, J lost 2 bases, and 13 bases lay in between. Germline V gene data show CDR1 as MGHRA and CDR2 as YSYEKL. This CDR3 contains 15 residues. CDR3 protein: CASSHPVKVQETQYF. DNA of the CDR3: TGCGCCAGCAGCCACCCCGTTAAGGTTCAAGAGACCCAGTACTTC.

V gene TRBV7-8 combines with J gene TRBJ2-7; D gene uncertain. V was cut by 5 bases and J by 5 bases, with 19 bases left in between. Germline lookup yields CDR1 SGHVS and CDR2 FQNEAQ. CDR3 size: 15 residues. The CDR3 here is CASSPPTVGLNEQYF. CDR3 DNA sequence: TGTGCCAGCAGCCCCCCGACGGTCGGGCTCAACGAGCAGTACTTC.

The V call is TRBV5-5, the J call TRBJ1-5; the D is unclear. Trimming took 2 bases from V and 2 from J, leaving 11 bases between them. Germline V lookup: CDR1 SGHKS, CDR2 YYEKEE (reference sequence). CDR3 length equals 15 residues. CDR3 residues: CASSFSGEGNQPQHF. CDR3 nucleotides: TGTGCCAGCAGCTTTTCCGGGGAGGGCAATCAGCCCCAGCATTTT.

The CDR3, as DNA: TGTGCCAGCAGTGCCCGGGACAGGGGAGGTGGTAACTATGGCTACACCTTC. The encoded protein is CASSARDRGGGNYGYTF. J is TRBJ1-2 and V is TRBV27; 10 nucleotides match TRBD1. This CDR3 region has 17 residues. V dropped 5 bases and J dropped 1; count of bases not matched to a gene: 10. CDR1 is MNHEY and CDR2 is SMNVEV in the germline V gene (reference sequence).

The rearrangement uses TRBV7-8 and TRBJ1-5, with D possibly being TRBD1 (6 bases). The CDR3 is made up of 15 amino acids. Germline lookup yields CDR1 SGHVS and CDR2 FQNEAQ. The V and J ends lost 5 bases and 4 bases respectively, with 15 bases between them. The CDR3 here is CASSTQGLGNQPQHF. CDR3 coding DNA: TGTGCCAGCAGCACACAGGGATTAGGGAATCAGCCCCAGCATTTT.